This passage covers 17 T cell receptor beta chains from one sample sequenced in a study of vaccination and CD4 T cells after COVID-19. Oncomine TCR Beta short-read sequencing was applied to DNA from cultured CD4+ T cells. TCRdb independently ran MiXCR on the PCR reads; one entry per CDR3 protein. Of under 4,000 distinct CDR3 sequences detected, 31% appear once; the ten largest clones hold about 29%. Treatment: roughly 10-day PBMC culture with coronavirus spike peptide pools or control peptides (ViraFEST assay). These receptors' antigens are unknown. The sequencing input was CD4+ T cells from blood, cultured in vitro. All receptors derive from a human donor who had recovered from COVID-19.

The J gene is TRBJ2-7, the V gene TRBV10-3; 9 nucleotides align to TRBD1. This CDR3 is built from 14 residues. The trim removed 0 bases at V and 5 bases at J, leaving 2 bases unmatched. Germline lookup yields CDR1 ENHRY and CDR2 SYGVKD. The CDR3 reads CAISESDRGDEQYF. In nucleotides, the CDR3 is TGTGCCATCAGTGAGTCGGACAGGGGCGACGAGCAGTACTTC.

There are a few counts of this clonotype. This rearrangement joins TRBV15 to TRBJ1-1; D uncertain. The ends were cut back, 3 bases at V and 1 base at J, with 6 bases in the middle. CDR1 is LNHNV, CDR2 YYDKDF, per germline (reference sequence). The CDR3 length is 13 residues. CDR3 nucleotides: TGTGCCACCAGCAGGGGCGGGAACACTGAAGCTTTCTTT. As protein: CATSRGGNTEAFF.

This clonotype was counted between two and nine times. V and J are TRBV7-9 and TRBJ2-7; the D gene is possibly TRBD2 (5 bases). The CDR3 totals 13 residues. Germline values: CDR1 SEHNR, CDR2 FQNEAQ (reference sequence). The V and J ends lost 5 bases and 2 bases respectively, with 10 bases between them. The CDR3 spells CASSRSGPYEQYF. CDR3 coding DNA: TGTGCCAGCAGCAGGAGCGGCCCCTACGAGCAGTACTTC.

This clonotype has just a few counts. The chain uses TRBV12-3 or TRBV12-4 and TRBJ2-7; 7 bases agree with TRBD1. This CDR3 has 17 residues. V was clipped by 4 bases and J by 3 bases; unmatched bases: 15. The CDR3 is CASSSESGTVDFYEQYF. The CDR3 DNA is TGTGCCAGCAGTTCCGAATCCGGGACAGTGGATTTCTACGAGCAGTACTTC.

This clonotype turned up a few times. The rearrangement uses TRBV25-1 and TRBJ1-6; 11 nucleotides line up with TRBD1. V shed 2 bases, J shed 7 bases, and the junction held 7 bases outside the gene matches. In germline, CDR1 is MGHDK, CDR2 SYGVNS. This CDR3 spans 17 amino acids. The CDR3 sequence is CASSEGGTGGRNSPLHF. In DNA form, the CDR3 reads TGTGCCAGCAGTGAAGGGGGGACAGGGGGGAGGAATTCACCCCTCCACTTT.

This clonotype is labeled medium-sized. The rearrangement joins TRBV20-1 to TRBJ2-3; 9 bases align to TRBD1. Looked up from germline, CDR1 is DFQATT and CDR2 is SNEGSKA (reference sequence). The CDR3 loop spans 15 amino acids. J lost 3 bases, V lost 5 bases, and 9 bases had no gene match. The CDR3 loop reads CSAFTGGGVTDTQYF. The DNA for the CDR3 is TGCAGTGCTTTTACAGGGGGCGGTGTTACAGATACGCAGTATTTT.

V and J are TRBV7-9 and TRBJ2-7, with 9 bases identical to TRBD2. The trim removed 2 bases at V and 6 bases at J, leaving 2 bases unmatched. Germline-derived CDR1 and CDR2 are SEHNR and FQNEAQ (reference sequence). There are 13 residues in the CDR3. CDR3 in DNA: TGTGCCAGCAGCTTAAGCGGGGGGCTCGAGCAGTACTTC. It yields the protein CASSLSGGLEQYF.

This clonotype has just a few counts. The chain carries TRBV15 and TRBJ1-5; no clear D. V lost 3 bases to trimming and J lost 4 bases, with 7 bases between them. This CDR3 comprises 13 residues. Looked up from germline, CDR1 is LNHNV and CDR2 is YYDKDF (reference sequence). The CDR3 DNA follows: TGTGCCACCAGCAGTGCGGGGAATCAGCCCCAGCATTTT. Its protein is CATSSAGNQPQHF.

V and J are TRBV2 and TRBJ1-6, with TRBD1 as a possible D gene (5 bases). CDR1 is SNHLY, CDR2 FYNNEI, per germline. The CDR3 is 15 amino acids. V was trimmed by 6 bases and J by 5 bases, leaving 14 bases between them. The CDR3 nucleotides read TGTGCCAGCAGCTTACAGGTAGGAAATAATTCACCCCTCCACTTT. It codes for CASSLQVGNNSPLHF.

This chain connects TRBV6-1 to TRBJ1-2; D unresolved. This CDR3 spans 13 amino acids. V shed 7 bases and J shed 8 bases, with 17 bases lying between them. In germline, CDR1 is MNHNS, CDR2 SASEGT. The CDR3 spells CASILTGEGGYTF. The CDR3 coding sequence is TGTGCCAGCATCTTAACTGGGGAGGGCGGCTACACCTTC.

The rearrangement links TRBV12-3 or TRBV12-4 to TRBJ2-3; TRBD2 aligns across 12 bases. This CDR3 has 16 residues. The V segment lost 3 bases and the J segment 0 bases; nucleotides outside the gene matches: 1. In DNA, the CDR3 is TGTGCCAGCAGTTTCGGACTAGCGGGGAGCACAGATACGCAGTATTTT. It encodes CASSFGLAGSTDTQYF.

This chain uses TRBV20-1 with TRBJ2-7, with a possible D match to TRBD1 (6 bases). Germline assignment: CDR1 DFQATT and CDR2 SNEGSKA (reference sequence). V was shortened by 6 bases and J by 3 bases, with 12 bases between the two germline ends. This CDR3 is 12 amino acids long. The CDR3 loop is CSAQHRDYEQYF. The CDR3 region has the DNA TGCAGTGCCCAGCACAGGGACTACGAGCAGTACTTC.

The chain has TRBV5-4 and TRBJ1-5; a possible D gene is TRBD1 (5 bases). The CDR3 spans 13 residues. Germline CDR1 reads SGHNT; CDR2 reads YYREEE (reference sequence). The ends were cut back, 5 bases at V and 8 bases at J, with 14 bases in the middle. For the CDR3, the DNA is TGTGCCAGCAGTGTCGCAGGAGGGGAGCCCCAGCATTTT. This translates into CASSVAGGEPQHF.

This clonotype was picked up a small number of times. The V gene is TRBV6-1, the J gene TRBJ1-6, with D possibly TRBD1 on 6 matching bases. Germline V gene data show CDR1 as MNHNS and CDR2 as SASEGT. V was clipped by 6 bases and J by 6 bases, with 27 bases between them. CDR3 size: 19 residues. The CDR3 DNA sequence: TGTGCCAGCAGAGTTGGAAGAAATCGGGACACCCTCGGTAATTCACCCCTCCACTTT. Translation: CASRVGRNRDTLGNSPLHF.

This chain joins TRBV6-2 or TRBV6-3 and TRBJ1-2, with TRBD1 as a possible D gene (6 bases). The ends were cut back, 1 base at V and 8 bases at J, with 14 bases in the middle. Germline CDR1 is MNHEY and CDR2 is SVGEGT. The CDR3 is 14 amino acids. This CDR3 reads CASSYWGGRGGYTF. DNA for the CDR3: TGTGCCAGCAGTTACTGGGGGGGCAGGGGAGGCTACACCTTC.

This clonotype turned up a few times. V usage is TRBV6-1 and J usage is TRBJ2-2, with TRBD2 matching 12 bases. V lost 5 bases, J lost 5 bases, and 3 bases stayed unmatched. Germline V gives CDR1 MNHNS, CDR2 SASEGT. The CDR3 is made up of 15 amino acids. The CDR3 region is CASSPGLAGTGELFF. The DNA for the CDR3 is TGTGCCAGCAGTCCGGGACTAGCGGGTACCGGGGAGCTGTTTTTT.

V and J are TRBV2 and TRBJ1-1; TRBD1 is a possible D gene (5 bases). Per germline, CDR1 SNHLY and CDR2 FYNNEI. V was clipped by 4 bases and J by 5 bases, with 14 bases between them. The CDR3 sequence is 14 residues long. The CDR3 reads CASSGVGRETEAFF. CDR3 bases: TGTGCCAGCAGTGGAGTGGGGCGCGAGACTGAAGCTTTCTTT.